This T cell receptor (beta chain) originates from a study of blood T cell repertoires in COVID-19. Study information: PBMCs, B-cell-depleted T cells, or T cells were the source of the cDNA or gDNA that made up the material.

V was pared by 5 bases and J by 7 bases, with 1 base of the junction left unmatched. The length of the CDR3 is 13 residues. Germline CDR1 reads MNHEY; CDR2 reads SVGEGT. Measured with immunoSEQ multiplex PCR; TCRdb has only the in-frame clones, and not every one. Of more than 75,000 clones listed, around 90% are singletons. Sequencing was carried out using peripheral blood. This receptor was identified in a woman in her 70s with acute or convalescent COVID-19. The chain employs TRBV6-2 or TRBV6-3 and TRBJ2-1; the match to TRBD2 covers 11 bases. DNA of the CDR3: TGTGCCAGCAGTCGACTAGCGGGAAATGAGCAGTTCTTC. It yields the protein CASSRLAGNEQFF.